The rows below give T cell receptor beta chains drawn from one sample of a study of T cell responses to AZD1222 COVID-19 vaccine. Profiling relied on immunoSEQ multiplex PCR, and the TCRdb table lists in-frame clones only, not all of them. The sample records some 120,000 clones, around 90% being singletons. The source was peripheral blood, collected 28 days after the second dose of the MenACWY control vaccine. The receptors were sampled from an adult who received the MenACWY meningococcal vaccine as a control. CDR3s include the opening cysteine and the closing phenylalanine or tryptophan. The D gene is left open where the match is weak. Size is omitted from some rows. Given values are once, few, many or a class for expanded clones.

CDR3nt: TGTGCCAGCGCCCTAGGAGGGTCGACCTTTCAGCCCCAGCATTTT; CDR3aa: CASALGGSTFQPQHF; d_gene: .; v_gene: TRBV9; abundance: .; j_gene: TRBJ1-5
CDR3nt: TGTGCCAGCAGCCAACAGGGGACCCACTCTGGAAACACCATATATTTT; CDR3aa: CASSQQGTHSGNTIYF; d_gene: TRBD1; v_gene: TRBV7-8; abundance: .; j_gene: TRBJ1-3
CDR3nt: TGTGCCAGCAGTTCCGGGGGGAACCAAGAGACCCAGTACTTC; CDR3aa: CASSSGGNQETQYF; d_gene: TRBD2; v_gene: TRBV7-8; abundance: .; j_gene: TRBJ2-5
CDR3nt: TGCAGCGTTGACGGCGGGTTTACGCAGTATTTT; CDR3aa: CSVDGGFTQYF; d_gene: .; v_gene: TRBV29-1; abundance: .; j_gene: TRBJ2-3
CDR3nt: TGTGCCAGCAGTTCTCCCTTCCCAGATTCGCGACCCCAGTACTTC; CDR3aa: CASSSPFPDSRPQYF; d_gene: .; v_gene: TRBV28; abundance: .; j_gene: TRBJ2-5
CDR3nt: TGTGCCAGCAGTTTACTGGACAGGGGTCGAGGGGACGAGCAGTACTTC; CDR3aa: CASSLLDRGRGDEQYF; d_gene: TRBD1; v_gene: TRBV28; abundance: .; j_gene: TRBJ2-7
CDR3nt: TGTGCCAGTAGTCCCCAGGGGATCGGGCAGGAGACCCAGTACTTC; CDR3aa: CASSPQGIGQETQYF; d_gene: .; v_gene: TRBV19; abundance: .; j_gene: TRBJ2-5
CDR3nt: TGTGCCAGCAGCTGGCCGGGACAGGGGTTTTCAGACACTGAAGCTTTCTTT; CDR3aa: CASSWPGQGFSDTEAFF; d_gene: TRBD1; v_gene: TRBV7-8; abundance: .; j_gene: TRBJ1-1
CDR3nt: TGTGCCAGCAGCTTGGATCTACAGGGGGGGTATGGCTACACCTTC; CDR3aa: CASSLDLQGGYGYTF; d_gene: TRBD1; v_gene: TRBV5-4; abundance: .; j_gene: TRBJ1-2
CDR3nt: TGTGCCAGCAGTTTGGGAACAGCCCACGAGCAGTACTTC; CDR3aa: CASSLGTAHEQYF; d_gene: .; v_gene: TRBV28; abundance: .; j_gene: TRBJ2-7
CDR3nt: TGTGCCACCAGCAGAGAGGCAGTCCTAGATACGCAGTATTTT; CDR3aa: CATSREAVLDTQYF; d_gene: .; v_gene: TRBV15; abundance: .; j_gene: TRBJ2-3
CDR3nt: TGTGCCAGCAGGAGGCTTGGGGCAACTAATGAAAAACTGTTTTTT; CDR3aa: CASRRLGATNEKLFF; d_gene: .; v_gene: TRBV5-6; abundance: .; j_gene: TRBJ1-4
CDR3nt: TGTGCCAGCTCCATGGACAGGGGTAACACTGAAGCTTTCTTT; CDR3aa: CASSMDRGNTEAFF; d_gene: TRBD1; v_gene: TRBV18; abundance: .; j_gene: TRBJ1-1
CDR3nt: TGCGCCAGCAGCCAGGCGACCGGGACAGGGAATGAAAAACTGTTTTTT; CDR3aa: CASSQATGTGNEKLFF; d_gene: TRBD1; v_gene: TRBV4-1; abundance: .; j_gene: TRBJ1-4
CDR3nt: TGCGCCAGCAGCCAAGCACTAGCGGGGTCCTACGAGCAGTACTTC; CDR3aa: CASSQALAGSYEQYF; d_gene: TRBD2; v_gene: TRBV4-1; abundance: once; j_gene: TRBJ2-7
CDR3nt: TGTGCCTGGAGTCAGGGAAAGTTCACCGGGGAGCTGTTTTTT; CDR3aa: CAWSQGKFTGELFF; d_gene: .; v_gene: TRBV30; abundance: .; j_gene: TRBJ2-2
CDR3nt: TGTGCCAGCGGGCGACAGCCAGGTCAGCCCCAGCATTTT; CDR3aa: CASGRQPGQPQHF; d_gene: .; v_gene: TRBV28; abundance: .; j_gene: TRBJ1-5
CDR3nt: TGTGCCAGCAAATCAACCGGACAGGGCGGCTATGGCTACACCTTC; CDR3aa: CASKSTGQGGYGYTF; d_gene: TRBD1; v_gene: TRBV27; abundance: .; j_gene: TRBJ1-2
CDR3nt: TGTGCCAGCAGCTCCCGGGCCGAAGCTTTCTTT; CDR3aa: CASSSRAEAFF; d_gene: .; v_gene: TRBV7-8; abundance: once; j_gene: TRBJ1-1
CDR3nt: TGCAGCGTCGGGCGGGGGCTCCGCACAGATACGCAGTATTTT; CDR3aa: CSVGRGLRTDTQYF; d_gene: .; v_gene: TRBV29-1; abundance: .; j_gene: TRBJ2-3
CDR3nt: TGTGCCAGCAGTTACATTAGCGGGGGGGCGATAGATACGCAGTATTTT; CDR3aa: CASSYISGGAIDTQYF; d_gene: TRBD2; v_gene: TRBV6-5; abundance: .; j_gene: TRBJ2-3
CDR3nt: TGTGCCAGCAGATTCGACACCCTCGGGCTCTCCTATAATTCACCCCTCCACTTT; CDR3aa: CASRFDTLGLSYNSPLHF; d_gene: .; v_gene: TRBV28; abundance: many; j_gene: TRBJ1-6
CDR3nt: TGTGCCAGCAGCTTCAAAGAGACCCAGTACTTC; CDR3aa: CASSFKETQYF; d_gene: .; v_gene: TRBV9; abundance: once; j_gene: TRBJ2-5
CDR3nt: TGTGCCAGCGGATTAGCGGGAGTAGAGACCCAGTACTTC; CDR3aa: CASGLAGVETQYF; d_gene: TRBD2; v_gene: TRBV12-3/TRBV12-4; abundance: .; j_gene: TRBJ2-5
CDR3nt: TGTGCCACCAGTGAAGGGAGCTATGGCTACACCTTC; CDR3aa: CATSEGSYGYTF; d_gene: .; v_gene: TRBV24-1; abundance: .; j_gene: TRBJ1-2
CDR3nt: TGTGCCAGCAGTGAATTAGACAGGGGATTAGTCACTGAAGCTTTCTTT; CDR3aa: CASSELDRGLVTEAFF; d_gene: TRBD1; v_gene: TRBV25-1; abundance: .; j_gene: TRBJ1-1
CDR3nt: TGTGCCAGCAGTTTTAGCGGGAGGGCCTCGGGGGAGCAGTTCTTC; CDR3aa: CASSFSGRASGEQFF; d_gene: TRBD2; v_gene: TRBV28; abundance: .; j_gene: TRBJ2-1
CDR3nt: TGTGCCAGCTCCCCTTCCCTACTCTACGAGCAGTACTTC; CDR3aa: CASSPSLLYEQYF; d_gene: .; v_gene: TRBV18; abundance: .; j_gene: TRBJ2-7
CDR3nt: TGTGCCAGCAGCTTCCGGGAAGGCACAGATACGCAGTATTTT; CDR3aa: CASSFREGTDTQYF; d_gene: .; v_gene: TRBV5-8; abundance: .; j_gene: TRBJ2-3
CDR3nt: TGTGCCAGCAGCCCCCGGACTAGCGGGAGGGCCTCGGACACCGGGGAGCTGTTTTTT; CDR3aa: CASSPRTSGRASDTGELFF; d_gene: TRBD2; v_gene: TRBV7-3; abundance: .; j_gene: TRBJ2-2
CDR3nt: TGTGCCAGCAGTTACTCTGGGACGACGAACACCGGGGAGCTGTTTTTT; CDR3aa: CASSYSGTTNTGELFF; d_gene: .; v_gene: TRBV6-5; abundance: .; j_gene: TRBJ2-2
CDR3nt: TGTGCCAGCAGTGAGTACCCATTCGGCAATTCACCCCTCCACTTT; CDR3aa: CASSEYPFGNSPLHF; d_gene: .; v_gene: TRBV6-1; abundance: .; j_gene: TRBJ1-6
CDR3nt: TGTGCCAGCAGCCTATTGGACGGGGGGCAGCCCCAGCATTTT; CDR3aa: CASSLLDGGQPQHF; d_gene: .; v_gene: TRBV7-9; abundance: few; j_gene: TRBJ1-5
CDR3nt: TGTGCCAGCAGCTCGACAGGGACGAACACCGGGGAGCTGTTTTTT; CDR3aa: CASSSTGTNTGELFF; d_gene: TRBD1; v_gene: TRBV13; abundance: .; j_gene: TRBJ2-2
CDR3nt: TGTGCCAGTAGTATTAAAAGCAATCAGCCCCAGCATTTT; CDR3aa: CASSIKSNQPQHF; d_gene: .; v_gene: TRBV19; abundance: .; j_gene: TRBJ1-5
CDR3nt: TGTGCCAGCCGCATCTTCGATGAGCAGTTCTTC; CDR3aa: CASRIFDEQFF; d_gene: .; v_gene: TRBV2; abundance: .; j_gene: TRBJ2-1
CDR3nt: TGTGCCAGCTCACGGGAGGGTGGCTATGGCTACACCTTC; CDR3aa: CASSREGGYGYTF; d_gene: .; v_gene: TRBV18; abundance: .; j_gene: TRBJ1-2
CDR3nt: TGTGCCACAACCCCCACTCAAATCTCCTACAATGAGCAGTTCTTC; CDR3aa: CATTPTQISYNEQFF; d_gene: .; v_gene: TRBV21-1; abundance: once; j_gene: TRBJ2-1
CDR3nt: TGTGCCAGCAGCTTATCTCCCAATCAGCCCCAGCATTTT; CDR3aa: CASSLSPNQPQHF; d_gene: .; v_gene: TRBV7-3; abundance: .; j_gene: TRBJ1-5
CDR3nt: TGTGCCAGCAGCAGTACCGGGACTCAGAATTATGGCTACACCTTC; CDR3aa: CASSSTGTQNYGYTF; d_gene: .; v_gene: TRBV7-9; abundance: .; j_gene: TRBJ1-2
CDR3nt: TGTGCCAGCAGTTTATACCTGACGGGGGGCGCAGATTCACCCCTCCACTTT; CDR3aa: CASSLYLTGGADSPLHF; d_gene: .; v_gene: TRBV27; abundance: .; j_gene: TRBJ1-6
CDR3nt: TGTGCCAGTAGCGAGGGGCCGAACACTGAAGCTTTCTTT; CDR3aa: CASSEGPNTEAFF; d_gene: .; v_gene: TRBV19; abundance: .; j_gene: TRBJ1-1
CDR3nt: TGTGCCAGCTCCTCGGGGGGCAGGACAGATACGCAGTATTTT; CDR3aa: CASSSGGRTDTQYF; d_gene: .; v_gene: TRBV18; abundance: .; j_gene: TRBJ2-3
CDR3nt: TGTGCCAGCAGCATGACAGGGGCGGAAGGATCACCCCTCCACTTT; CDR3aa: CASSMTGAEGSPLHF; d_gene: TRBD1; v_gene: TRBV6-5; abundance: .; j_gene: TRBJ1-6
CDR3nt: TGTGCCAGCAGTTACGGCATGGGACAAAGTCAGCCCCAGCATTTT; CDR3aa: CASSYGMGQSQPQHF; d_gene: .; v_gene: TRBV6-2/TRBV6-3; abundance: .; j_gene: TRBJ1-5